One and the same sample provided the 17 T cell receptor beta chains below, sequenced in a study of blood T cell repertoires in COVID-19. The assay was immunoSEQ multiplex PCR, and TCRdb's table has in-frame clones only and misses some. The repertoire holds some 180,000 clones, with 75% to 90% as singletons. Sequenced input: PBMCs or T cells enriched from blood (not recorded which). These receptor sequences come from a man in his forties or fifties who had recovered from COVID-19.

This chain connects TRBV6-6 to TRBJ2-7; 7 nucleotides align to TRBD2. CDR1 and CDR2 (germline): MNHNY, SVGAGI (reference sequence). Trimming took 5 bases from V and 2 from J; bases not matched to a gene: 12. The CDR3 covers 16 residues. CDR3 DNA sequence: TGTGCCAGCAGTCCGGGGAGCGGGGTAAAACCCTACGAGCAGTACTTC. Translated, it gives CASSPGSGVKPYEQYF.

V gene TRBV14 combines with J gene TRBJ1-1, with D possibly TRBD1 on 5 matching bases. This CDR3 has 13 residues. Germline assignment: CDR1 SGHDN and CDR2 FVKESK. V was clipped by 0 bases and J by 11 bases, with 13 bases between them. CDR3 loop: CASSQERGGRAFF. As DNA, the CDR3 is TGTGCCAGCAGCCAAGAAAGGGGCGGCAGGGCTTTCTTT.

This chain connects TRBV11-1 to TRBJ2-7; D is unclear. The germline CDR1 and CDR2 sequences are SGHAT and FQDESV (reference sequence). With 0 bases removed from V and 3 bases from J, the gap between germline ends came to 12 bases. The CDR3 consists of 15 residues. CDR3 loop: CASSLAWAPDYEQYF. In DNA, the CDR3 is TGTGCCAGCAGCTTAGCGTGGGCCCCCGACTACGAGCAGTACTTC.

The chain joins TRBV7-9 to TRBJ1-6; 7 bases are shared with TRBD1. Trimming at V came to 2 bases and at J to 9 bases, leaving 7 bases not matched to a gene. Germline CDR1 and CDR2: SEHNR and FQNEAQ (reference sequence). This CDR3 has 15 residues. CDR3 DNA sequence: TGTGCCAGCAGCTTATGGGGGACAGATATTTCACCCCTCCACTTT. This codes for CASSLWGTDISPLHF.

This rearrangement joins TRBV9 to TRBJ1-5; D unclear. Germline V gene sequence: CDR1 SGDLS, CDR2 YYNGEE. V gave up 0 bases and J gave up 6 bases, with 13 bases separating them. The CDR3 is 15 residues long. Written as DNA, the CDR3 is TGTGCCAGCAGCGTAGCGGGGTCCGCAGGTCAGCCCCAGCATTTT. Amino acid sequence: CASSVAGSAGQPQHF.

This clone was observed a handful of times. V and J are TRBV9 and TRBJ1-5, with a tentative D call TRBD1 (6 bases). Germline-derived CDR1 and CDR2 are SGDLS and YYNGEE. Between the trimmed V and J ends, which lost 5 bases and 2 bases, there was a span of 14 bases. This CDR3 contains 15 residues. CDR3 region: CASSSQGVGNQPQHF. The CDR3 nucleotides read TGTGCCAGCAGTTCACAGGGTGTGGGCAATCAGCCCCAGCATTTT.

The chain is built from TRBV29-1 and TRBJ2-5; TRBD1 aligns across 9 bases. The CDR3 is made up of 14 amino acids. CDR1 SQVTM and CDR2 ANQGSEA come from the germline V gene. After removal of 7 bases from V and 4 bases from J, the junction contained 10 bases not matched to a gene. The DNA of the CDR3 is TGCAGCGGGGGTGGGACAGGGAACGGAGAGACCCAGTACTTC. Translated: CSGGGTGNGETQYF.

The gene calls are TRBV7-2 and TRBJ1-2; 7 bases are a match to TRBD1. This CDR3 spans 15 amino acids. CDR1 is SGHTA, CDR2 FQGNSA, per germline. V trimming: 2 bases; J trimming: 2 bases; junction bases outside the gene matches: 5. CDR3 protein: CASSLTGAPNYGYTF. The CDR3 bases are TGTGCCAGCAGCTTAACAGGGGCTCCCAACTATGGCTACACCTTC.

The V gene is TRBV19, the J gene TRBJ1-2; D is perhaps TRBD1 (6 bases). CDR1 LNHDA and CDR2 SQIVND come from the germline V gene (reference sequence). The V end lost 5 bases, the J end lost 8 bases, and 18 bases lay between the germline ends. There are 14 residues in the CDR3. CDR3 sequence (DNA): TGTGCCAGTAGTTTACAGACAGGCCATGCGGGCTACACCTTC. Protein product: CASSLQTGHAGYTF.

This clone was observed once. The chain couples TRBV24-1 to TRBJ2-2; D is ambiguous. V lost 5 bases and J 4 bases, leaving 10 bases between the germline ends. Germline-derived CDR1 and CDR2 are KGHDR and SFDVKD. The CDR3 contains 14 residues. The DNA for the CDR3 is TGTGCCACCAGTGGAGAGGCTCGCACCGGGGAGCTGTTTTTT. As protein: CATSGEARTGELFF.

The chain's CDR3 is CASRDPGQGLKTQYF. The CDR3, as DNA: TGTGCCAGCAGAGACCCGGGACAGGGGTTGAAGACCCAGTACTTC. The chain combines TRBV6-5 with TRBJ2-5; 10 positions match TRBD1. Germline V lookup: CDR1 MNHEY, CDR2 SVGAGI. The V segment lost 6 bases and the J segment 6 bases; nucleotides outside the gene matches: 10. The CDR3 spans 15 residues.

The chain combines TRBV28 with TRBJ2-2; D gene ambiguous. Trimming removed 7 bases from V and 1 base from J, with 7 bases in between. The germline V gene has CDR1 MDHEN and CDR2 SYDVKM. The CDR3 is 13 amino acids. For the CDR3, the DNA is TGTGCCAGCATGTCGGGGAACACCGGGGAGCTGTTTTTT. Residues: CASMSGNTGELFF.

This chain links TRBV15 with TRBJ1-2, with TRBD1 as a possible D gene (6 bases). CDR3 size: 15 residues. V dropped 0 bases and J dropped 4 bases, with 12 bases sitting between them. CDR1 LNHNV and CDR2 YYDKDF come from the germline V gene (reference sequence). The CDR3 DNA reads TGTGCCACCAGCAGAGATACAGGGAAATTCTATGGCTACACCTTC. Its protein is CATSRDTGKFYGYTF.

This clone came up a few times. The V and J genes are TRBV7-9 and TRBJ2-2, with D hard to call. The germline V and J ends were trimmed by 6 bases and 5 bases, with 10 bases remaining between them. Germline loops: CDR1 SEHNR, CDR2 FQNEAQ (reference sequence). The length of the CDR3 is 13 residues. The CDR3 protein is CASSFTATGELFF. The CDR3 nucleotides are TGTGCCAGCAGTTTCACAGCTACCGGGGAGCTGTTTTTT.

J is TRBJ2-7 and V is TRBV5-1; weak D call: TRBD2 (5 bases). The length of the CDR3 is 13 residues. The germline V gene encodes CDR1 SGHRS and CDR2 YFSETQ. Between the trimmed V and J ends, which lost 0 bases and 10 bases, there was a span of 14 bases. As DNA, the CDR3 is TGCGCCAGCAGCTTGGCCACCGGGAACCATCAGTACTTC. It encodes CASSLATGNHQYF.

V and J are TRBV3-1 (or the pseudogene TRBV3-2) and TRBJ1-2; TRBD1 is a possible D gene (5 bases). V was trimmed by 4 bases and J by 2 bases, leaving 11 bases between them. CDR3 length: 14 amino acids. CDR1 is LGHDT, CDR2 YNNKEL, per germline (reference sequence). The CDR3: CASSLGRVNYGYTF. CDR3 coding DNA: TGTGCCAGCAGCCTGGGCAGGGTGAACTATGGCTACACCTTC.

The chain links TRBV6-5 to TRBJ1-2, with 8 positions matching TRBD1. Germline assignment: CDR1 MNHEY and CDR2 SVGAGI. CDR3 length: 14 residues. V shed 7 bases, J shed 4 bases, and the junction held 8 bases outside the gene matches. The chain's CDR3 is CASTSQGAVYGYTF. CDR3 sequence (DNA): TGTGCCAGCACCAGCCAGGGGGCGGTCTATGGCTACACCTTC.